This is a list of T cell receptor beta chains from one sample in a study of molecular identifiers for immune sequencing clone quantification. One entry per CDR3 protein results from TCRdb running MiXCR on the PCR reads. The sample carries some 100,000 distinct CDR3 sequences, around a fifth recorded once. The sample taken for sequencing was naive CD8+ T cells from blood, with Jurkat cell RNA spiked in. The receptors originated from a human donor in good health. Some libraries in this study had Jurkat cell RNA spiked in. The CDR3 runs from the conserved cysteine through the conserved F or W. A D gene is named only where the DNA matches it firmly. Clone size, where shown, is once, few, many, or a class for clones that have expanded.

abundance	v_gene	d_gene	j_gene	CDR3aa	CDR3nt
many	TRBV6-6	TRBD2	TRBJ2-7	CASVPGLAYEQYF	TGTGCCAGCGTCCCGGGACTAGCCTACGAGCAGTACTTC
.	TRBV27	.	TRBJ2-3	CASSIAEGTDTQYF	TGTGCCAGCAGTATAGCGGAGGGCACAGATACGCAGTATTTT
many	TRBV12-3/TRBV12-4	.	TRBJ2-7	CASSSLTGTSEQYF	TGTGCCAGCAGCTCACTGACTGGGACCTCCGAGCAGTACTTC
many	TRBV19	.	TRBJ2-2	CASSISGGSTGELFF	TGTGCCAGTAGTATATCAGGGGGGAGCACCGGGGAGCTGTTTTTT
many	TRBV4-3	.	TRBJ2-1	CASSQDRYYEQFF	TGCGCCAGCAGCCAAGATCGATACTATGAGCAGTTCTTC
many	TRBV7-8	.	TRBJ2-7	CASSQEDYLYEQYF	TGTGCCAGCAGCCAAGAGGACTATCTATACGAGCAGTACTTC
many	TRBV7-9	TRBD1	TRBJ2-7	CASSLGQGADEQYF	TGTGCCAGCAGCTTAGGGCAGGGGGCGGATGAGCAGTACTTC
many	TRBV2	.	TRBJ1-5	CASTNTGDSNQPQHF	TGTGCCAGCACCAACACAGGAGACAGCAATCAGCCCCAGCATTTT
many	TRBV4-1	.	TRBJ1-2	CASSQPRTDYGYTF	TGCGCCAGCAGCCAGCCCCGGACGGACTATGGCTACACCTTC
many	TRBV13	TRBD2	TRBJ2-3	CASSLGLAGATDTQYF	TGTGCCAGCAGCCTAGGACTAGCGGGGGCCACAGATACGCAGTATTTT
.	TRBV10-2	.	TRBJ1-1	CASMSGTTEAFF	TGCGCCAGCATGAGTGGAACCACTGAAGCTTTCTTT
many	TRBV7-9	.	TRBJ2-5	CASSLQQETQYF	TGTGCCAGCAGCTTACAGCAAGAGACCCAGTACTTC
many	TRBV7-9	TRBD2	TRBJ2-7	CASRMGGSEQYF	TGTGCCAGCAGGATGGGAGGGTCCGAGCAGTACTTC
many	TRBV27	.	TRBJ1-1	CASSLSGGFTEAFF	TGTGCCAGCAGTTTATCCGGGGGTTTCACTGAAGCTTTCTTT
many	TRBV5-1	.	TRBJ1-4	CASSLGGDGLFF	TGCGCCAGCAGCTTGGGAGGAGATGGACTGTTTTTT
many	TRBV6-6	TRBD2	TRBJ2-2	CASRREGLTGELFF	TGTGCCAGCAGGCGGGAGGGACTGACCGGGGAGCTGTTTTTT
many	TRBV28	.	TRBJ2-2	CASISSPGRNTGELFF	TGTGCCAGCATCTCATCCCCGGGACGGAACACCGGGGAGCTGTTTTTT
many	TRBV12-3/TRBV12-4	.	TRBJ1-1	CASSSISGGEVAEAFF	TGTGCCAGCAGTTCGATTTCGGGGGGCGAAGTGGCTGAAGCTTTCTTT